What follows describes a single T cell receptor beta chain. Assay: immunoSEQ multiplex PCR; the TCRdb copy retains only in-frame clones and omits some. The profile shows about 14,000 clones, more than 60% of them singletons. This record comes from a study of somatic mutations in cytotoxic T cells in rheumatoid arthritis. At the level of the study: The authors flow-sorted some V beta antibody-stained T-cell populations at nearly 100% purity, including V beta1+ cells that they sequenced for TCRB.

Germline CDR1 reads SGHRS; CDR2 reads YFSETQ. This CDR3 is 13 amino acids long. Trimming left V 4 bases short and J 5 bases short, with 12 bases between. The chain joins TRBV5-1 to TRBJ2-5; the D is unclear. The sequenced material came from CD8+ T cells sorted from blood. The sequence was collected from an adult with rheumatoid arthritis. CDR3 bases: TGCGCCAGCAGCCTACCCCCCAGGGAGACCCAGTACTTC. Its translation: CASSLPPRETQYF.